This T cell receptor (beta chain) is from a study of cytomegalovirus exposure and HLA in healthy donors. General study results and limits: Presence/absence analysis assumed near-uniform sequencing depth across donors.

The PCR had 60 Vbeta and 13 Jbeta primers. Assay: immunoSEQ multiplex PCR; the TCRdb copy retains only in-frame clones and omits some. Its table lists roughly 51,000 clones. Frequency places this clone as medium-sized. The antigen is unknown. Germline lookup yields CDR1 MRHNA and CDR2 SNTAGT. Trimming cost V 0 bases and J 4 bases; bases outside gene matches: 3. CDR3 length: 15 amino acids. V gene TRBV6-4 combines with J gene TRBJ2-1; 7 nucleotides line up with TRBD2. Sample: PBMCs. This TCR came from a woman in her forties in good health and CMV-seronegative. The CDR3 spells CASSDSAGEYNEQFF. CDR3 coding DNA: TGTGCCAGCAGTGACTCCGCGGGGGAATACAATGAGCAGTTCTTC.